This T cell receptor (beta chain) was captured by sequencing in a study of metastatic and nonmetastatic thyroid tumors. Study-level background: Repertoires of blood and of tissue (tumor or nodule) from malignant and benign thyroid patients were compared.

Points from the study as a whole: Malignant tumors reportedly showed significantly higher TCR beta diversity than benign nodules in both blood and tumor.

About this clone itself: What it binds is unknown.

TCRdb re-processed the PCR reads through MiXCR. The sample has approximately 40,000 clones; approximately 51% are singletons. V was clipped by 5 bases and J by 9 bases, with 17 bases between them. There are 15 residues in the CDR3. Germline V gene data show CDR1 as SGHNT and CDR2 as YENEEA. Thyroid surgery was preceded by no treatment in any patient. Sequencing was done on a sample of tumor tissue. This receptor was identified in a male donor with papillary thyroid cancer or a benign thyroid nodule (not recorded which). Some clones in this sample may be carry-over from other donors' samples. The chain joins TRBV11-3 to TRBJ1-6; D may be TRBD1 (5 bases). CDR3 residues: CASSTRESGGSPLHF. In nucleotides, the CDR3 is TGTGCCAGCAGCACCCGGGAGTCGGGGGGTTCACCCCTCCACTTT.